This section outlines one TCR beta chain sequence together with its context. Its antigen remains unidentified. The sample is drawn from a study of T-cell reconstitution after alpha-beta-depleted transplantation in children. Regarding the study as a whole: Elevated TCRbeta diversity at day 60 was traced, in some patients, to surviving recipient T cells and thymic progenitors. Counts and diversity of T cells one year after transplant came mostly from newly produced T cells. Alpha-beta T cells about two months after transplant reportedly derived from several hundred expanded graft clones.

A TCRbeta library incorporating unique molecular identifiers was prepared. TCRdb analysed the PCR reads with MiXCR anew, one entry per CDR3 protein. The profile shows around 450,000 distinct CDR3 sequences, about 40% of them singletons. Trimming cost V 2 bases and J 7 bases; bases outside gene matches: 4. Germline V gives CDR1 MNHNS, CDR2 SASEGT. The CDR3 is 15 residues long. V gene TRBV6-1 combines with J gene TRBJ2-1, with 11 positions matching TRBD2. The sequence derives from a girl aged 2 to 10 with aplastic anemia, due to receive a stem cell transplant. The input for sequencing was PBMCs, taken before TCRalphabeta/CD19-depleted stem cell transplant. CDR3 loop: CASSELLAGENEQFF. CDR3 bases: TGTGCCAGCAGTGAATTACTAGCGGGGGAGAATGAGCAGTTCTTC.